One and the same sample provided the 21 T cell receptor beta chains below, sequenced in a study of T cells in Graves' hyperthyroidism and ophthalmopathy. The investigators amplified TCR beta CDR3 regions from RNA transcripts. In the first-round RT-PCR of the TCR CDR3, the HTBI primer set was used. TCRdb independently ran MiXCR on the multiplex PCR reads; one entry per CDR3 protein. The data contain hundreds of thousands of distinct CDR3 sequences, about 15% of them singletons. Sequencing input: blood. These receptors came from a woman under 30 with Graves' hyperthyroidism.

This clonotype was observed a few times. V gene TRBV29-1 combines with J gene TRBJ1-1; 8 nucleotides line up with TRBD1. Germline V CDR1 and CDR2: SQVTM, ANQGSEA. There are 12 residues in the CDR3. With V trimmed by 4 bases and J by 8 bases, 6 bases remained unmatched. This CDR3 is CSVVGTGKEAFF. In DNA, the CDR3 is TGCAGCGTTGTGGGGACAGGAAAGGAAGCTTTCTTT.

The chain uses TRBV7-9 and TRBJ2-2; a weak D match, TRBD1 (6 bases). V dropped 5 bases and J dropped 6 bases, with 16 bases sitting between them. Germline values: CDR1 SEHNR, CDR2 FQNEAQ (reference sequence). This CDR3 comprises 15 residues. In nucleotides, the CDR3 is TGTGCCAGCAGCCCCTCCCCCAGGGGTTCCGGGGAGCTGTTTTTT. This gives the protein CASSPSPRGSGELFF. Drawing the rest from reference TRBV7-9 and TRBJ2-2, the complete variable domain is DTGVSQNPRHKITKRGQNVTFRCDPISEHNRLYWYRQTLGQGPEFLTYFQNEAQLEKSRLLSDRFSAERPKGSFSTLEIQRTEQGDSAMYLCASSPSPRGSGELFFGEGSRLTVL.

The sample holds many counts of this clonotype. This chain joins TRBV3-1 and TRBJ2-2; D gene unclear. Looked up from germline, CDR1 is LGHDT and CDR2 is YNNKEL (reference sequence). The length of the CDR3 is 14 residues. Between the trimmed V and J ends, which lost 4 bases and 4 bases, there was a span of 10 bases. The CDR3 DNA reads as TGTGCCAGCAGCCCTAACTTTGGCACCGGGGAGCTGTTTTTT. Its translation: CASSPNFGTGELFF.

This clonotype was detected many times. This sequence joins TRBV27 and TRBJ2-7; TRBD2 matches 7 bases. V was pared by 0 bases and J by 0 bases, with 5 bases of the junction left unmatched. Germline V gene sequence: CDR1 MNHEY, CDR2 SMNVEV (reference sequence). The CDR3 consists of 16 residues. CDR3 amino acids: CASSLSWASGSYEQYF. In DNA form, the CDR3 reads TGTGCCAGCAGTTTATCGTGGGCTAGCGGCTCCTACGAGCAGTACTTC.

J is TRBJ2-7 and V is TRBV24-1; D could derive from TRBD1 or TRBD2 (5 bases each). The CDR3 has 14 amino acids. Looked up from germline, CDR1 is KGHDR and CDR2 is SFDVKD. V was shortened by 3 bases and J by 2 bases, with 10 bases between the two germline ends. This CDR3 reads CATSDAGTAYEQYF. DNA for the CDR3: TGTGCCACCAGTGATGCCGGGACCGCCTACGAGCAGTACTTC.

Concerning this clonotype: This may arise from a read error, as a much more abundant clone is one base away. This rearrangement joins TRBV4-3 to TRBJ2-2, with a possible D match to TRBD2 (5 bases). This CDR3 has 15 residues. Trimming stripped 7 bases from V and 0 bases from J, with 12 bases between. Germline V gives CDR1 LGHNA, CDR2 YSLEER. CDR3 amino acids: CASTSRTANTGELFF. The DNA of the CDR3 is TGCGCCAGCACCTCTCGGACTGCGAACACCGGGGAGCTGTTTTTT.

This clonotype was detected ten times or more. The V gene is TRBV4-2, the J gene TRBJ2-7; TRBD2 is a possible D gene (5 bases). Germline CDR1 is LGHNA and CDR2 is YNFKEQ. This CDR3 is 13 amino acids long. Trimming cost V 4 bases and J 4 bases, with 11 bases left between them. The CDR3 bases are TGTGCCAGCAGCCGGGGAGTGGCGTACGAGCAGTACTTC. It codes for CASSRGVAYEQYF.

Regarding this clonotype: A single base separates this from a much larger clone, so it may be a read error. Written as DNA, the CDR3 is TGCGCCAGCAGCCAATCTGCGACTAGCGGAACCTACAATGAGCAGTACTTC. It translates to CASSQSATSGTYNEQYF. V gene TRBV2 combines with J gene TRBJ2-1, with 9 bases fitting TRBD2. The assigned J gene may be wrong: the sequence end matches TRBJ2-7 better. The V gene's germline CDR1 is SNHLY and CDR2 FYNNEI. This CDR3 has 17 residues.

CDR3 nucleotides: TGTGCCAGCAGTATTGAAGGGGCGGGCAATCAGCCCCAGCATTTT. It translates to CASSIEGAGNQPQHF. The gene calls are TRBV7-2 and TRBJ1-5; possible D gene TRBD1, 5 bases. This CDR3 has 15 amino acids. Germline CDR1 and CDR2: SGHTA and FQGNSA. The V end lost 6 bases, the J end lost 2 bases, and 14 bases lay between the germline ends.

This clonotype was counted only a few times. Mismatch with germline at one junction end may stem from a read error. The chain joins TRBV29-1 to TRBJ2-7; unclear D gene. The germline CDR1 and CDR2 sequences are SQVTM and ANQGSEA. This CDR3 has 14 amino acids. CDR3 nucleotide sequence: TGCAGCCTTGAGGCGGCCATGAATTCCTACGAGCAGTACTTC. Protein: CSLEAAMNSYEQYF.

There are many counts of this clonotype. The chain employs TRBV18 and TRBJ1-5; tentative D call: TRBD1 (5 bases). V lost 5 bases and J 6 bases, leaving 14 bases between the germline ends. Germline V CDR1 and CDR2: KGHSH, LQKENI. The CDR3 has 14 residues. CDR3 sequence: CASSELGTVQPQHF. CDR3 nucleotides: TGTGCCAGCTCAGAACTAGGGACGGTTCAGCCCCAGCATTTT.

The chain combines TRBV6-1 with TRBJ2-6; D ambiguous. V shed 2 bases and J shed 4 bases, with 12 bases lying between them. This CDR3 contains 16 residues. Per germline, CDR1 MNHNS and CDR2 SASEGT. The DNA of the CDR3 is TGTGCCAGCAGTGAAAGATCGGTAGCCGGGGCCAACGTCCTGACTTTC. It translates to CASSERSVAGANVLTF.

The chain carries TRBV25-1 and TRBJ2-1, with TRBD2 matching 10 bases. V trimming: 4 bases; J trimming: 6 bases; junction bases outside the gene matches: 6. This CDR3 has 15 amino acids. Germline assignment: CDR1 MGHDK and CDR2 SYGVNS. CDR3 region: CASSAGTSDINEQFF. DNA for the CDR3: TGTGCCAGCAGTGCCGGGACTAGCGACATCAATGAGCAGTTCTTC. Drawing the rest from reference TRBV25-1 and TRBJ2-1, the complete variable domain is EADIYQTPRYLVIGTGKKITLECSQTMGHDKMYWYQQDPGMELHLIHYSYGVNSTEKGDLSSESTVSRIRTEHFPLTLESARPSHTSQYLCASSAGTSDINEQFFGPGTRLTVL.

This clonotype was recorded at least ten times. The rearrangement joins TRBV20-1 to TRBJ1-1; no clear D. Germline-derived CDR1 and CDR2 are DFQATT and SNEGSKA (reference sequence). The V gene lost 2 bases and the J gene lost 4 bases, with 8 bases spanning the gap. CDR3 length: 12 residues. CDR3: CSARRPTTEAFF. The CDR3 DNA reads TGCAGTGCTAGACGACCAACCACTGAAGCTTTCTTT.

This clonotype was observed many times. The rearrangement uses TRBV20-1 and TRBJ1-1; D ambiguous. Germline V gene data show CDR1 as DFQATT and CDR2 as SNEGSKA (reference sequence). This CDR3 contains 13 residues. Trimming left V 0 bases short and J 7 bases short, with 12 bases between. CDR3 loop: CSARDPPRLEAFF. In DNA, the CDR3 is TGCAGTGCTAGAGATCCTCCGCGGCTTGAAGCTTTCTTT.

This clonotype was observed a handful of times. This rearrangement joins TRBV6-2 or TRBV6-3 to TRBJ2-2; D uncertain. With 0 bases removed from V and 4 bases from J, the gap between germline ends came to 9 bases. Germline CDR1 reads MNHEY; CDR2 reads SVGEGT. This CDR3 has 15 amino acids. The CDR3 loop is CASSYSPGSTGELFF. The CDR3 coding sequence is TGTGCCAGCAGTTACTCCCCGGGTAGCACCGGGGAGCTGTTTTTT.

Ten or more counts support this clonotype. This sequence joins TRBV6-2 or TRBV6-3 and TRBJ2-3; D is uncertain. CDR3 length equals 15 residues. Looked up from germline, CDR1 is MNHEY and CDR2 is SVGEGT. V was trimmed by 4 bases and J by 0 bases, leaving 11 bases between them. CDR3 amino acids: CASSSHGLSTDTQYF. The CDR3 DNA reads TGTGCCAGCAGTTCTCACGGGCTTAGCACAGATACGCAGTATTTT.

This clonotype came up a few times. The chain carries TRBV6-5 and TRBJ2-7; no firm D call. The germline gives CDR1 MNHEY, CDR2 SVGAGI. This CDR3 spans 13 amino acids. Trimming shortened V by 2 bases and J by 6 bases, and 11 bases separated the two germline ends. CDR3 coding DNA: TGTGCCAGCAGTTACAGATCCAGCGCCGAGCAGTACTTC. Protein sequence: CASSYRSSAEQYF.

This clonotype was counted at least ten times. The genes are TRBV20-1 and TRBJ2-7; the match to TRBD1 covers 7 bases. The CDR3 loop spans 13 amino acids. Looked up from germline, CDR1 is DFQATT and CDR2 is SNEGSKA (reference sequence). The junction had 7 bases not matched to a gene; V was cut back by 3 bases and J by 5 bases. The CDR3, as DNA: TGCAGTGCTAGGTTTGACAGGGCGAACGAGCAGTACTTC. Residues: CSARFDRANEQYF.

This clonotype was observed many times. The V and J genes are TRBV11-2 and TRBJ2-2; 9 nucleotides match TRBD2. This CDR3 is 16 amino acids long. Germline V lookup: CDR1 SGHAT, CDR2 FQNNGV. Trimming cost V 5 bases and J 0 bases; bases outside gene matches: 4. In nucleotides, the CDR3 is TGTGCCAGCAGCACCCTAGCGGGACCGAACACCGGGGAGCTGTTTTTT. Translating it yields CASSTLAGPNTGELFF.

This clonotype was picked up many times. The genes are TRBV7-2 and TRBJ2-3; D is unresolved. V lost 1 base to trimming and J lost 4 bases, with 6 bases between them. The CDR3 contains 13 residues. Germline CDR1 SGHTA, CDR2 FQGNSA. The CDR3 is CASSLVTPDTQYF. The CDR3, as DNA: TGTGCCAGCAGCTTAGTTACACCAGATACGCAGTATTTT.